This entry lists 5 T cell receptor beta chains sequenced from one sample in a study of blood T cells in healthy people across ages. Next came a second PCR, run for about 6 to 11 cycles, which used a sample-barcoded 5' primer along with a J-beta primer mix. TCRdb reprocessed the 5' RACE reads via MiXCR and lists one record per CDR3 protein. The table includes 700,000 or so distinct CDR3 sequences, about 24% detected once. Sequenced sample: blood. The receptors derive from a man between 65 and 85 years old in good health.

In its sample, this clonotype was seen a few times. This chain joins TRBV7-2 and TRBJ1-2, with D possibly matching TRBD1 (5 bases). Deletions cut 2 bases from V and 8 bases from J, with 21 bases between. Germline CDR1 SGHTA, CDR2 FQGNSA. The CDR3 is 16 residues long. As DNA, the CDR3 is TGTGCCAGCAGCTTACCCGGGACGGCGTACTATCAAGGCTACACCTTC. Protein product: CASSLPGTAYYQGYTF.

This clonotype was found a few times. V and J are TRBV19 and TRBJ1-1, with D unclear. The CDR3 is 15 amino acids. The V gene lost 7 bases and the J gene lost 4 bases, with 19 bases spanning the gap. Per germline, CDR1 LNHDA and CDR2 SQIVND (reference sequence). CDR3 DNA sequence: TGTGCCAGTACCAAAAACACCGGAGGGAGCACTGAAGCTTTCTTT. Protein product: CASTKNTGGSTEAFF.

This chain uses TRBV2 with TRBJ2-5; possible D gene TRBD1, 6 bases. The CDR3 is 13 residues long. Germline CDR1 and CDR2: SNHLY and FYNNEI. V lost 4 bases to trimming and J lost 0 bases, with 6 bases between them. The CDR3 here is CASSGDNQETQYF. In DNA form, the CDR3 reads TGTGCCAGCAGTGGGGACAACCAAGAGACCCAGTACTTC.

There are many counts of this clonotype. The chain is built from TRBV27 and TRBJ2-4, with D hard to call. This CDR3 is built from 15 residues. V shed 2 bases and J shed 0 bases, with 8 bases lying between them. From germline, CDR1 is MNHEY and CDR2 SMNVEV (reference sequence). The CDR3 coding sequence is TGTGCCAGCAGTTTACACGGGCTAGCCAAAAACATTCAGTACTTC. Its translation: CASSLHGLAKNIQYF.

The chain employs TRBV5-1 and TRBJ2-1; 7 bases align to TRBD2. Per the germline V gene, CDR1 is SGHRS and CDR2 is YFSETQ. J was trimmed by 1 base and V by 0 bases; bases with no gene match: 4. The CDR3 is 16 amino acids. CDR3 in DNA: TGCGCCAGCAGCTTGGACGTACTAGCGTCCTACAATGAGCAGTTCTTC. It codes for CASSLDVLASYNEQFF. Supplemented by reference TRBV5-1 and TRBJ2-1, the full variable domain reads KAGVTQTPRYLIKTRGQQVTLSCSPISGHRSVSWYQQTPGQGLQFLFEYFSETQRNKGNFPGRFSGRQFSNSRSEMNVSTLELGDSALYLCASSLDVLASYNEQFFGPGTRLTVL.